The next 26 T cell receptor beta chains were all read from a single sample in a study of T-cell memory formation after mild COVID-19. TCRdb re-called the 5' RACE reads through MiXCR, storing one row per CDR3 protein. The table has 350,000 to 400,000 distinct CDR3 sequences, around 14% seen once; the top ten hold roughly 22%. Sample: PBMCs or a T cell subset sorted from them (not recorded which). These TCRs come from a man aged 18 to 30 who had mild COVID-19 (a few samples of this study predate the infection). Cell type and time point are not known.

The V gene is TRBV20-1, the J gene TRBJ1-2; D not resolved. Per the germline V gene, CDR1 is DFQATT and CDR2 is SNEGSKA (reference sequence). Trimming shortened V by 0 bases and J by 4 bases, and 9 bases separated the two germline ends. This CDR3 is 13 amino acids long. CDR3 nucleotides: TGCAGTGCTAGAGACGGACTCTTCTATGGCTACACCTTC. Its protein product is CSARDGLFYGYTF.

Here the CDR3 DNA reads TGTGCCACCAGCAGAGATCATGGTGGCGAGCAGTACGTC. Protein sequence: CATSRDHGGEQYV. The chain recombines TRBV15 with TRBJ2-7, with D hard to call. CDR1 LNHNV and CDR2 YYDKDF come from the germline V gene (reference sequence). This CDR3 has 13 residues. Trimming pared 0 bases from V and 6 bases from J, leaving 9 bases between.

V and J are TRBV7-8 and TRBJ1-5, with TRBD1 matching 8 bases. With 4 bases clipped from V and 1 base from J, the junction kept 6 bases outside the gene matches. Germline lookup yields CDR1 SGHVS and CDR2 FQNEAQ. The CDR3 is made up of 16 amino acids. CDR3 DNA: TGTGCCAGCAGCTCTACAGGGGGAGTGAGCAATCAGCCCCAGCATTTT. Its protein is CASSSTGGVSNQPQHF.

V usage is TRBV18 and J usage is TRBJ2-6; D ambiguous. There are 15 residues in the CDR3. Germline assignment: CDR1 KGHSH and CDR2 LQKENI. Trimming cost V 0 bases and J 0 bases, with 3 bases left between them. The CDR3 nucleotides read TGTGCCAGCTCACCACCGCACTCTGGGGCCAACGTCCTGACTTTC. Translated, it gives CASSPPHSGANVLTF.

This sequence joins TRBV6-6 and TRBJ1-3, with 8 bases fitting TRBD1. The CDR3 sequence is 16 residues long. Germline loops: CDR1 MNHNY, CDR2 SVGAGI (reference sequence). The V gene end was trimmed by 2 bases and the J gene end by 1 base; junction bases not matched to a gene: 4. CDR3 in amino acids: CASSYTRTGSGNTIYF. In DNA, the CDR3 is TGTGCCAGCAGTTACACCAGGACAGGGTCTGGAAACACCATATATTTT.

A few counts support this clonotype. J is TRBJ1-2 and V is TRBV7-8; D unresolved. V was shortened by 2 bases and J by 5 bases, with 12 bases between the two germline ends. The length of the CDR3 is 14 residues. Germline lookup yields CDR1 SGHVS and CDR2 FQNEAQ. DNA of the CDR3: TGTGCCAGCAGCTTATGGCGCGGGTCTTATGGCTACACCTTC. Its protein product is CASSLWRGSYGYTF.

The DNA for the CDR3 is TGTGCCAGCAGGTCTAGGGGATTCGAGTTTGATCAGTACTTC. This gives the protein CASRSRGFEFDQYF. The J gene is TRBJ2-4, the V gene TRBV6-5, with a tentative D call TRBD1 (5 bases). Germline CDR1 is MNHEY and CDR2 is SVGAGI. Trimming left V 6 bases short and J 12 bases short, with 21 bases between. This CDR3 comprises 14 residues.

This clonotype was detected ten times or more. One end of the junction is discordant with germline, which a read error may explain. The chain combines TRBV7-7 with TRBJ2-1; 7 bases line up with TRBD1. CDR1 SSHAT and CDR2 FNYEAQ come from the germline V gene (reference sequence). The CDR3 is made up of 14 amino acids. CDR3 sequence: CASSLGTVGDEQFF. CDR3 sequence (DNA): TGTGCTAGCAGCTTAGGGACAGTGGGTGATGAGCAGTTCTTC.

The table lists this clonotype with a few counts. The chain links TRBV12-3 or TRBV12-4 to TRBJ1-2; TRBD1 aligns across 7 bases. This CDR3 comprises 14 residues. Germline trimming cut 6 bases from V and 5 bases from J; bases unmatched to any gene: 9. CDR3 DNA: TGTGCCAGCAGCCCTTCCAGGGGGGTATATGGCTACACCTTC. Amino acid sequence: CASSPSRGVYGYTF.

The chain couples TRBV7-6 to TRBJ2-1; 9 nucleotides agree with TRBD1. With 3 bases clipped from V and 5 bases from J, the junction kept 8 bases outside the gene matches. The germline gives CDR1 SGHVS, CDR2 FNYEAQ. The CDR3 runs 16 residues. The CDR3: CASSFGQGPSHNEQFF. Here the CDR3 DNA reads TGTGCCAGCAGCTTTGGACAGGGGCCATCCCACAATGAGCAGTTCTTC. The variable domain in full, with the rest retrieved from reference TRBV7-6 and TRBJ2-1, is GAGVSQSPRYKVTKRGQDVALRCDPISGHVSLYWYRQALGQGPEFLTYFNYEAQQDKSGLPNDRFSAERPEGSISTLTIQRTEQRDSAMYRCASSFGQGPSHNEQFFGPGTRLTVL.

The J gene is TRBJ2-3, the V gene TRBV15, with D maybe TRBD2 (6 bases). Germline lookup yields CDR1 LNHNV and CDR2 YYDKDF (reference sequence). The CDR3 totals 13 residues. Trimming took 1 base from V and 12 from J, leaving 14 bases between them. CDR3 coding DNA: TGTGCCACCAGCAGAGGAGGCGGGAACGCACAGTATTTT. Amino acid sequence: CATSRGGGNAQYF.

V usage is TRBV3-1 and J usage is TRBJ2-5; a weak D match, TRBD2 (6 bases). Germline CDR1 LGHDT, CDR2 YNNKEL (reference sequence). The CDR3 totals 14 residues. Trimming took off 10 bases at V and 5 bases at J, with 20 bases between the two ends. CDR3 in DNA: TGTGCCACCTGTCAATCGGAGGGCAGCGAGACCCAGTACTTC. It encodes CATCQSEGSETQYF.

This clonotype has ten or more counts. The junction departs from germline at one end; a sequencing error may be responsible. The CDR3 bases are TGTGCCTCCCCTTACCCGGGGGATCGCCCCCCAGTCTTC. As protein: CASPYPGDRPPVF. The chain has TRBV30 and TRBJ1-2; possibly TRBD1 for D (5 bases). CDR1 and CDR2 from the germline V gene are GTSNPN and SVGIG (reference sequence). The CDR3 loop spans 13 amino acids.

The count of this clonotype is one. The V gene is TRBV7-2, the J gene TRBJ1-3; D unclear. The germline V gene has CDR1 SGHTA and CDR2 FQGNSA. This CDR3 comprises 15 residues. Trimming left V 4 bases short and J 0 bases short, with 10 bases between. This CDR3 is CASSSFRSSGNTIYF. Written as DNA, the CDR3 is TGTGCCAGCAGCTCGTTCCGGAGCTCTGGAAACACCATATATTTT.

The chain carries TRBV4-1 and TRBJ2-4; either TRBD1 or TRBD2 may supply D (7 bases each). The length of the CDR3 is 13 residues. The V gene's germline CDR1 is MGHRA and CDR2 YSYEKL. Trimming left V 5 bases short and J 8 bases short, with 13 bases between. CDR3 amino acids: CASSSQGGDIQYF. The CDR3 coding sequence is TGCGCCAGCAGCTCTCAGGGGGGGGACATTCAGTACTTC.

This clonotype was seen ten or more times. This sequence joins TRBV4-1 and TRBJ1-5; D ambiguous. Between the trimmed V and J ends, which lost 4 bases and 0 bases, there was a span of 10 bases. This CDR3 has 15 amino acids. The V gene's germline CDR1 is MGHRA and CDR2 YSYEKL. The CDR3 reads CASSPRHVSNQPQHF. The CDR3 DNA follows: TGCGCCAGCAGCCCCCGACACGTTAGCAATCAGCCCCAGCATTTT.

This sequence joins TRBV20-1 and TRBJ1-5; possible D gene TRBD1, 5 bases. Germline CDR1 is DFQATT and CDR2 is SNEGSKA (reference sequence). V was pared by 2 bases and J by 2 bases, with 19 bases between. This CDR3 is built from 17 residues. CDR3 nucleotide sequence: TGCAGTGCTAGAATCCAGGGTGGGGAGAGGGGCAATCAGCCCCAGCATTTT. This encodes CSARIQGGERGNQPQHF.

This sequence joins TRBV6-5 and TRBJ2-7; D gene unclear. From germline, CDR1 is MNHEY and CDR2 SVGAGI. The CDR3 length is 16 residues. Between the trimmed V and J ends, which lost 2 bases and 0 bases, there was a span of 14 bases. CDR3 DNA sequence: TGTGCCAGCAGTTACAGTGTGTCCTCCAGCTCCTACGAGCAGTACTTC. It codes for CASSYSVSSSSYEQYF.

The J gene is TRBJ1-5, the V gene TRBV11-2; unclear D gene. The germline V gene has CDR1 SGHAT and CDR2 FQNNGV. This CDR3 is 13 amino acids long. Trimming cost V 5 bases and J 7 bases, with 12 bases left between them. DNA for the CDR3: TGTGCCAGCAGCCCAACCCTCGAGCAGCCCCAGCATTTT. Translation gives CASSPTLEQPQHF.

This clonotype was detected a few times. This chain joins TRBV11-2 and TRBJ2-3, with D unclear. The CDR3 is 17 amino acids. Germline CDR1 reads SGHAT; CDR2 reads FQNNGV. V was shortened by 2 bases and J by 6 bases, with 21 bases between the two germline ends. The CDR3 bases are TGTGCCAGCAGCTTACCCCCTTTTGGAAGGTTATTCGATACGCAGTATTTT. Translation gives CASSLPPFGRLFDTQYF.

The chain couples TRBV12-3 or TRBV12-4 to TRBJ1-2; D is possibly TRBD1 (6 bases). The CDR3 sequence is 15 residues long. Trimming pared 7 bases from V and 0 bases from J, leaving 15 bases between. CDR3 nucleotides: TGTGCCAGCAAACTCCTGGGGGCGGCTAACTATGGCTACACCTTC. Its translation: CASKLLGAANYGYTF.

This clonotype turned up a few times. This chain connects TRBV5-4 to TRBJ2-5; 13 positions agree with TRBD2. CDR1 is SGHNT, CDR2 YYREEE, per germline (reference sequence). Losses at the gene ends were 4 bases for V and 5 bases for J; bases not matched to a gene: 8. This CDR3 has 16 amino acids. Here the CDR3 reads CASSGPLAGGQETQYF. DNA of the CDR3: TGTGCCAGCAGCGGACCACTAGCGGGGGGGCAGGAGACCCAGTACTTC.

This clonotype was found a few times. The chain couples TRBV4-2 to TRBJ1-2; D is undetermined. Trimming shortened V by 0 bases and J by 7 bases, and 12 bases separated the two germline ends. In germline, CDR1 is LGHNA, CDR2 YNFKEQ. The CDR3 loop spans 14 amino acids. The CDR3 nucleotides are TGTGCCAGCAGCCAAGAGGCTGTGTCCCCTGGCTACACCTTC. Its protein product is CASSQEAVSPGYTF.

In this sample, this clonotype turned up a few times. V is TRBV27 and J is TRBJ1-6; D remains unclear. Between the trimmed V and J ends, which lost 3 bases and 5 bases, there was a span of 5 bases. There are 13 residues in the CDR3. Per the germline V gene, CDR1 is MNHEY and CDR2 is SMNVEV (reference sequence). CDR3 amino acids: CASSLLHNSPLHF. As DNA, the CDR3 is TGTGCCAGCAGTTTGTTACATAATTCACCCCTCCACTTT.

The chain combines TRBV29-1 with TRBJ2-7; TRBD1 agrees at 9 bases. Germline V CDR1 and CDR2: SQVTM, ANQGSEA. V gave up 6 bases and J gave up 3 bases; unmatched junction bases: 3. This CDR3 contains 12 residues. The CDR3 protein is CSVRDRDYEQYF. In DNA form, the CDR3 reads TGCAGCGTAAGGGACAGGGACTACGAGCAGTACTTC.

V gene TRBV6-5 combines with J gene TRBJ1-4, with D perhaps TRBD1 (6 bases). V lost 6 bases to trimming and J lost 4 bases, with 9 bases between them. This CDR3 contains 13 residues. Germline V gene data show CDR1 as MNHEY and CDR2 as SVGAGI. CDR3 region: CASRGQRNEKLFF. CDR3 in DNA: TGTGCCAGCAGAGGACAGCGTAATGAAAAACTGTTTTTT.